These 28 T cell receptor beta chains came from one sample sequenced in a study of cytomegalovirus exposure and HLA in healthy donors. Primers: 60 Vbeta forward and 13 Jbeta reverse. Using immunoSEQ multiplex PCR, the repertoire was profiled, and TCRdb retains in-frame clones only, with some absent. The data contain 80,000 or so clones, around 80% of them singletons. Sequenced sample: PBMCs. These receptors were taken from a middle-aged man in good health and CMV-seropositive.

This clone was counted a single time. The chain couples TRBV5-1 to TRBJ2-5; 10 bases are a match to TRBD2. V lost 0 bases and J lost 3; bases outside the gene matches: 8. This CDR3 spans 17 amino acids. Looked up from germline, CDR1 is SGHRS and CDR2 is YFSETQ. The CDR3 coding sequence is TGCGCCAGCAGCTTGGGGCAGGCTAGCGGGAGTGAAGAGACCCAGTACTTC. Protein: CASSLGQASGSEETQYF.

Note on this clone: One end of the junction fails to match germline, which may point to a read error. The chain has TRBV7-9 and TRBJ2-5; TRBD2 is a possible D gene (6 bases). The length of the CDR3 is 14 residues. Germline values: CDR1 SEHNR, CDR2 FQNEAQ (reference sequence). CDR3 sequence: CSSSLEAGWGTQYF. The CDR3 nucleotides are TGTTCCAGCAGCTTAGAGGCGGGGTGGGGGACCCAGTACTTC. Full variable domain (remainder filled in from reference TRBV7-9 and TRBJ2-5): DTGVSQNPRHKITKRGQNVTFRCDPISEHNRLYWYRQTLGQGPEFLTYFQNEAQLEKSRLLSDRFSAERPKGSFSTLEIQRTEQGDSAMYLCSSSLEAGWGTQYFGPGTRLLVL.

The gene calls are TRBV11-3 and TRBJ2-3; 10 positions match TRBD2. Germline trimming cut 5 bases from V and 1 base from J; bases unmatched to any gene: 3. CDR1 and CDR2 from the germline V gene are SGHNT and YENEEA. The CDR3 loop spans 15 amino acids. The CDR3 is CASSPLAGGTDTQYF. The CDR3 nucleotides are TGTGCCAGCAGCCCCCTAGCGGGAGGCACAGATACGCAGTATTTT. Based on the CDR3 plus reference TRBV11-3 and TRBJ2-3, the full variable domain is EAGVVQSPRYKIIEKKQPVAFWCNPISGHNTLYWYLQNLGQGPELLIRYENEEAVDDSQLPKDRFSAERLKGVDSTLKIQPAELGDSAVYLCASSPLAGGTDTQYFGPGTRLTVL.

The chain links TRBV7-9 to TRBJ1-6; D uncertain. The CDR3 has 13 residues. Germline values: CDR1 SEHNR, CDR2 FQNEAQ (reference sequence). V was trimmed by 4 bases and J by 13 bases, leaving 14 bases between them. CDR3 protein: CASSWQEDGPLHF. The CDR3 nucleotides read TGTGCCAGCAGCTGGCAGGAGGACGGCCCCCTCCACTTT.

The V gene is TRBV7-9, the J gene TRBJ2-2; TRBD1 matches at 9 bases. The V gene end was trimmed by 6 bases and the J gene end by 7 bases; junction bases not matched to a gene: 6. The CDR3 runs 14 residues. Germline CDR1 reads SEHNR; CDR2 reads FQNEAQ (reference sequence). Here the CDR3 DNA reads TGTGCCAGCAGACAGGGGGCGCAGGGCGGGGAGCTGTTTTTT. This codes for CASRQGAQGGELFF.

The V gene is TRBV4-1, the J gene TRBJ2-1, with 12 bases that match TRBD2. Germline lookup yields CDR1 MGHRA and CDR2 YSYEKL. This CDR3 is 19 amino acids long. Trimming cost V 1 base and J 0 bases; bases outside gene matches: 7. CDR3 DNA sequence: TGCGCCAGCAGCCAAGTAGGACTAGCGGGAACGAGCTCCTACAATGAGCAGTTCTTC. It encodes CASSQVGLAGTSSYNEQFF.

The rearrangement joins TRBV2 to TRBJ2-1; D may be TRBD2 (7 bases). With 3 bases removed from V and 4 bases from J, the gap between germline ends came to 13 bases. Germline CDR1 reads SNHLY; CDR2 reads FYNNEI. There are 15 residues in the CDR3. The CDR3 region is CASSDGGAAYNEQFF. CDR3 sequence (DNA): TGTGCCAGCAGTGATGGGGGGGCCGCATACAATGAGCAGTTCTTC.

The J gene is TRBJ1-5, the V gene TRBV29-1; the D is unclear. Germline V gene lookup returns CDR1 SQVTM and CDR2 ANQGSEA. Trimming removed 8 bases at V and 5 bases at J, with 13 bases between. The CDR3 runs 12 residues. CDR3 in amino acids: CSTRVADQPQHF. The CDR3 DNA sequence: TGCAGCACGAGAGTAGCGGATCAGCCCCAGCATTTT.

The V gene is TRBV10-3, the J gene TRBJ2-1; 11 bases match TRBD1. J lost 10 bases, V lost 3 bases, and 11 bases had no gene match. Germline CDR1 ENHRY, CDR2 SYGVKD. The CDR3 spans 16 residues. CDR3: CAISDRTGGEGSEQFF. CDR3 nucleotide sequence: TGTGCCATCAGTGACCGGACAGGGGGCGAGGGGAGCGAGCAGTTCTTC.

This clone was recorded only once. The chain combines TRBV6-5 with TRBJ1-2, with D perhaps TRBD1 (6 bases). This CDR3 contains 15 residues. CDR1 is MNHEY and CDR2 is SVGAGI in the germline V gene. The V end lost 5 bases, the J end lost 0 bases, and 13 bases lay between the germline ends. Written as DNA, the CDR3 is TGTGCCAGCAGTCTCGGGACATCAGCTAACTATGGCTACACCTTC. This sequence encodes CASSLGTSANYGYTF.

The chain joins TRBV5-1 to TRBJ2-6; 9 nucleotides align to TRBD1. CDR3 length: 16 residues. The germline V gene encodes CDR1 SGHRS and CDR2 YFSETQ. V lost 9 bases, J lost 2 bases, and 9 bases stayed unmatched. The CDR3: CANPTGGSPGANVLTF. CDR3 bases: TGCGCCAACCCGACAGGGGGTAGCCCTGGGGCCAACGTCCTGACTTTC.

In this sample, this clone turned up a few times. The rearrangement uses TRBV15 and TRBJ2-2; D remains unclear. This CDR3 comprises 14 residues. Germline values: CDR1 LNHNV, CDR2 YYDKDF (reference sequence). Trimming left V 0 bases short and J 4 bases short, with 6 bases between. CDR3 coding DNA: TGTGCCACCAGCAGAGATCCTATCACCGGGGAGCTGTTTTTT. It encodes CATSRDPITGELFF.

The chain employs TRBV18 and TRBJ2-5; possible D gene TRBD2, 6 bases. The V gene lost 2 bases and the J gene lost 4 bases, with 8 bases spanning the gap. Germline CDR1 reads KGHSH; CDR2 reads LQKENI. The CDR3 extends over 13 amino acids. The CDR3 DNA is TGTGCCAGCTCACCAGGCGGGGCAGAGACCCAGTACTTC. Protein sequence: CASSPGGAETQYF.

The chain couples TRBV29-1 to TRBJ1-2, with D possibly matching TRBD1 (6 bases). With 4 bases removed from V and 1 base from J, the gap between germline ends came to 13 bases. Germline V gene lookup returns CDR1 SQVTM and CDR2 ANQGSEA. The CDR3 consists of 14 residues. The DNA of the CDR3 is TGCAGCGTTGTCAGGACAGAGATTAACTATGGCTACACCTTC. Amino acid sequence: CSVVRTEINYGYTF.

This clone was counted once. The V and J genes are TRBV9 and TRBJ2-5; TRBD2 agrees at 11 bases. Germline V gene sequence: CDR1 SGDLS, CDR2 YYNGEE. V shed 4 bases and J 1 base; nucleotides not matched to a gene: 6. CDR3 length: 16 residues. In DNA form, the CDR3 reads TGTGCCAGCAGCAGAGTGGGGACTAGCGGCCAAGAGACCCAGTACTTC. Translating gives CASSRVGTSGQETQYF.

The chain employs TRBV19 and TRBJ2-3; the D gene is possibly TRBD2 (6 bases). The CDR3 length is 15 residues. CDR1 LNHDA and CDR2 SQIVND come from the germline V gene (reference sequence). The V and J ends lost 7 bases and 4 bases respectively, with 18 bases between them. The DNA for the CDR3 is TGTGCCAGTACTACCACGACGGGGGAGGCAGATACGCAGTATTTT. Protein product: CASTTTTGEADTQYF. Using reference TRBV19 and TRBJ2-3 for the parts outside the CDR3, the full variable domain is DGGITQSPKYLFRKEGQNVTLSCEQNLNHDAMYWYRQDPGQGLRLIYYSQIVNDFQKGDIAEGYSVSREKKESFPLTVTSAQKNPTAFYLCASTTTTGEADTQYFGPGTRLTVL.

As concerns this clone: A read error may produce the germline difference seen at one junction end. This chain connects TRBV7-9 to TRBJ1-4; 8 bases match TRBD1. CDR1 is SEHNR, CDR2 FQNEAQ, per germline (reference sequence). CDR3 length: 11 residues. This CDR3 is CSSSQQGELFF. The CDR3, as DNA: TGTTCCAGCAGCCAACAGGGGGAACTGTTTTTT.

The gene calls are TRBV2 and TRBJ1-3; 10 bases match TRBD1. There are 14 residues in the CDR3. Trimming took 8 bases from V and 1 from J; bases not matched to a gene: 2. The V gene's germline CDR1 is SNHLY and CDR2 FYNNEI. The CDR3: CASGTGDSGNTIYF. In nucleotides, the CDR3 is TGTGCCAGCGGGACAGGGGATTCTGGAAACACCATATATTTT.

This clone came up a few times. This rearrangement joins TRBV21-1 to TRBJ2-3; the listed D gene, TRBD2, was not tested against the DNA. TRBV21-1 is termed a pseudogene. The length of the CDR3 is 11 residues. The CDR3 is CASSSSDTQYF. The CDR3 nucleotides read TGTGCCAGCAGTAGTTCAGATACGCAGTATTTT.

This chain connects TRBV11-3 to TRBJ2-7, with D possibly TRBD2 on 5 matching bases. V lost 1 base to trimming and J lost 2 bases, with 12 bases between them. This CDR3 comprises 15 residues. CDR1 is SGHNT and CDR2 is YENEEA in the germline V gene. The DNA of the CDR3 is TGTGCCAGCAGCTTAGTAGGCGGGCCAACCTACGAGCAGTACTTC. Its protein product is CASSLVGGPTYEQYF.

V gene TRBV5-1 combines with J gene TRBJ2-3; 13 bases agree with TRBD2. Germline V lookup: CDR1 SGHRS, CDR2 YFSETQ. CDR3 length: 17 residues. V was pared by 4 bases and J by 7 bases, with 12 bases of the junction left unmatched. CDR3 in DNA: TGCGCCAGCAGCGGGTCCGGGACTAGCGGGATGGGGAATACGCAGTATTTT. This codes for CASSGSGTSGMGNTQYF.

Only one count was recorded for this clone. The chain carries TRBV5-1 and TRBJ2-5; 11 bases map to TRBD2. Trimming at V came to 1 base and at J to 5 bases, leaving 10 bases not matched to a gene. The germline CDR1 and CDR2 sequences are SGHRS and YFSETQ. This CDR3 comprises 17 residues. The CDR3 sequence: CASSLSPPGLAAETQYF. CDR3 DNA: TGCGCCAGCAGCTTGAGCCCTCCGGGACTAGCGGCGGAGACCCAGTACTTC. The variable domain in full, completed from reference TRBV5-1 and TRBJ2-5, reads KAGVTQTPRYLIKTRGQQVTLSCSPISGHRSVSWYQQTPGQGLQFLFEYFSETQRNKGNFPGRFSGRQFSNSRSEMNVSTLELGDSALYLCASSLSPPGLAAETQYFGPGTRLLVL.

DNA for the CDR3: TGTGCCAGTAGTATAGGTTCAGGGGGCCAGACCCAAGAGACCCAGTACTTC. It codes for CASSIGSGGQTQETQYF. This chain uses TRBV19 with TRBJ2-5; 8 nucleotides align to TRBD1. The CDR3 length is 17 residues. With V trimmed by 1 base and J by 1 base, 8 bases remained unmatched. Germline loops: CDR1 LNHDA, CDR2 SQIVND (reference sequence).

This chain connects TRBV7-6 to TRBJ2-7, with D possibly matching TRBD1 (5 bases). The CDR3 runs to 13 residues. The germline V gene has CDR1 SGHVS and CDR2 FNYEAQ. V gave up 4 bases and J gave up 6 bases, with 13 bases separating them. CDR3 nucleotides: TGTGCCAGCAGCTCGTACAGGAGTCCCGAGCAGTACTTC. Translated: CASSSYRSPEQYF.

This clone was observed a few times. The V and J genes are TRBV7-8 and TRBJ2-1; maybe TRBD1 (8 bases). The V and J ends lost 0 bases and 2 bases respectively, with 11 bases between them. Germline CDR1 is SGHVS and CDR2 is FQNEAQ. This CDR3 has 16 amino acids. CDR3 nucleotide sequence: TGTGCCAGCAGCTTAGCAACAGGGGGGGCCTACAATGAGCAGTTCTTC. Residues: CASSLATGGAYNEQFF.

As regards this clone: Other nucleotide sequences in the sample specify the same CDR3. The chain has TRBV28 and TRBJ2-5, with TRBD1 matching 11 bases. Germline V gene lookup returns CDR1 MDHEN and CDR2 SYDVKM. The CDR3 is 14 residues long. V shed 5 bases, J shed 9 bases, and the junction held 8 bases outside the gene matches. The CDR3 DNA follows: TGTGCCAGCAGTCGGACAGGGGGCTGGGGAGCCCAGTACTTC. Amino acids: CASSRTGGWGAQYF.

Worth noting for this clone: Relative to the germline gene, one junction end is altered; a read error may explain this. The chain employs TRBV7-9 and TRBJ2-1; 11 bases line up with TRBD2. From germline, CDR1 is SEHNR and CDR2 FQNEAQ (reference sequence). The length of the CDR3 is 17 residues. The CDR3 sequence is CSSSFGYRLAGNNEQFF. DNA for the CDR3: TGTTCCAGCAGCTTCGGATACCGACTAGCGGGAAACAATGAGCAGTTCTTC.

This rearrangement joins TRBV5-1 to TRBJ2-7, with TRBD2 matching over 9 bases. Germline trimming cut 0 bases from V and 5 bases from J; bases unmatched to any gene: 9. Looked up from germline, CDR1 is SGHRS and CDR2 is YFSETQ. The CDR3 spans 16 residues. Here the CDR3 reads CASSLAIAGVNHEQYF. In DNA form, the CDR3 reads TGCGCCAGCAGCTTGGCTATAGCGGGAGTGAACCACGAGCAGTACTTC. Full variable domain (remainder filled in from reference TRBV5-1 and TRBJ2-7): KAGVTQTPRYLIKTRGQQVTLSCSPISGHRSVSWYQQTPGQGLQFLFEYFSETQRNKGNFPGRFSGRQFSNSRSEMNVSTLELGDSALYLCASSLAIAGVNHEQYFGPGTRLTVT.